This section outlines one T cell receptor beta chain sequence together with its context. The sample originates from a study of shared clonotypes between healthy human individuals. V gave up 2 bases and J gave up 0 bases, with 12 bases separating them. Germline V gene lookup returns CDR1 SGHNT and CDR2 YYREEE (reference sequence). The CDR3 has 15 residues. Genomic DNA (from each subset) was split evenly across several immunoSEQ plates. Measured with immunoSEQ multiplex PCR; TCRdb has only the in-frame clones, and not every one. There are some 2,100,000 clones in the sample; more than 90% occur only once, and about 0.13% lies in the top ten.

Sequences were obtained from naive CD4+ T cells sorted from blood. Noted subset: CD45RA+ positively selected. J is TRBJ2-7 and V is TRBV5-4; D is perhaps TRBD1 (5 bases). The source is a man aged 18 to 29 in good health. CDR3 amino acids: CASSFWGSNSYEQYF. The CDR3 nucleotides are TGTGCCAGCAGCTTTTGGGGCTCCAACTCCTACGAGCAGTACTTC.